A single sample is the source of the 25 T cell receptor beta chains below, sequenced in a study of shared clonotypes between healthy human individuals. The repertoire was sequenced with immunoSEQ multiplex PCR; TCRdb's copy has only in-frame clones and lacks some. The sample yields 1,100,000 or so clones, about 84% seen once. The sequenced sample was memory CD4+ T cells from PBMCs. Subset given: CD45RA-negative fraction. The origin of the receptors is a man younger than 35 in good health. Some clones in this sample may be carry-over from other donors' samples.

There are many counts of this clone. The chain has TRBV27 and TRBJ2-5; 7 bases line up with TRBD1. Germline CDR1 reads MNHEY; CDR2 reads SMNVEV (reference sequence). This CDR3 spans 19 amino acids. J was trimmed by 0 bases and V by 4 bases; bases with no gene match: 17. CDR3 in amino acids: CASSSIYLRQGSHQETQYF. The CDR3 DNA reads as TGTGCCAGCAGTTCCATATACCTCCGACAGGGTAGTCACCAAGAGACCCAGTACTTC.

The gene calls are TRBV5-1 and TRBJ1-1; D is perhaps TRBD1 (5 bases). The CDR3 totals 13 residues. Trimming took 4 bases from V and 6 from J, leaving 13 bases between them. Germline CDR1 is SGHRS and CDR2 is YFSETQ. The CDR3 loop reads CASSIPGTSEAFF. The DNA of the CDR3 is TGCGCCAGCAGCATTCCCGGGACCTCTGAAGCTTTCTTT.

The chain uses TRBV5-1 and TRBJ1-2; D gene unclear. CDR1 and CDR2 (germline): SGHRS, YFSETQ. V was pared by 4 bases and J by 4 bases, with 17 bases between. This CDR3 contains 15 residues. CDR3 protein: CASSPRTGLGYGYTF. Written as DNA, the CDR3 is TGCGCCAGCAGCCCACGGACGGGTCTCGGCTATGGCTACACCTTC.

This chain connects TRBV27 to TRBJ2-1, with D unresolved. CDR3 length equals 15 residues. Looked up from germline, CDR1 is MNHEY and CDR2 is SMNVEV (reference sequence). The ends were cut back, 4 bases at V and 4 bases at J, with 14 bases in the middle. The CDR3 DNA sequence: TGTGCCAGCAGTTCTACATTCGAGCCTTACAATGAGCAGTTCTTC. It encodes CASSSTFEPYNEQFF.

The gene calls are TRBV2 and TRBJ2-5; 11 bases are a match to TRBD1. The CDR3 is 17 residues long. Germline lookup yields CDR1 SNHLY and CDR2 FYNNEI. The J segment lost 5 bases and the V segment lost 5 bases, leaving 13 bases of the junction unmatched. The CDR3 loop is CASSRSLGQGEWETQYF. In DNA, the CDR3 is TGTGCCAGCAGTCGGTCGTTGGGACAGGGGGAGTGGGAGACCCAGTACTTC.

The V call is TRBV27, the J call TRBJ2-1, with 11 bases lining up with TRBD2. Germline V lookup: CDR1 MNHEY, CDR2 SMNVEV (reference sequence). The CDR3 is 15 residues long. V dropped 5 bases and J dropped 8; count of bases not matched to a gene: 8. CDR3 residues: CASSRIAGGSHEQFF. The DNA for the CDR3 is TGTGCCAGCAGTCGGATAGCGGGAGGGTCCCATGAGCAGTTCTTC.

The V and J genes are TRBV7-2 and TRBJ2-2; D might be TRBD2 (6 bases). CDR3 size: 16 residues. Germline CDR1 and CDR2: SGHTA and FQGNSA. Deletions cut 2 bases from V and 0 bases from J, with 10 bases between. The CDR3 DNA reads TGTGCCAGCAGCTTACAGGCGGGGCCGAACACCGGGGAGCTGTTTTTT. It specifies CASSLQAGPNTGELFF.

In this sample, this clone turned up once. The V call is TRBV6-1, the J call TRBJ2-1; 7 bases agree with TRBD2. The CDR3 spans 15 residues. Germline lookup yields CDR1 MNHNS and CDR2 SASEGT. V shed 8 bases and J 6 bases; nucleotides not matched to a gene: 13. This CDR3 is CASRLGGVRINEQFF. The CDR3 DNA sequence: TGTGCCAGCCGTCTGGGGGGGGTTCGGATCAATGAGCAGTTCTTC.

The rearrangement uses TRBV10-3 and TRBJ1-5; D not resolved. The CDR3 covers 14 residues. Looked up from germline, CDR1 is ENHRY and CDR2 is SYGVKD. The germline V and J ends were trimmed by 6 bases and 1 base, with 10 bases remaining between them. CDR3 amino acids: CAISLEGSNQPQHF. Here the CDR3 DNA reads TGTGCCATCAGCTTGGAAGGAAGCAATCAGCCCCAGCATTTT.

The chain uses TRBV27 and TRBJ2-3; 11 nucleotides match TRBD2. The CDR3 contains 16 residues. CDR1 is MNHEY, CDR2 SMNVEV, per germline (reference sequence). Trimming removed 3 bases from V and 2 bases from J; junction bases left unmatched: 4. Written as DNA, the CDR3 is TGTGCCAGCAGTTTCATAGCGGGAGGGCCCACAGATACGCAGTATTTT. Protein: CASSFIAGGPTDTQYF.

The CDR3 DNA reads as TGTGCCAGCAGCTTGGAAGGGGGCGTAAGTTCCTATGGCTACACCTTC. This codes for CASSLEGGVSSYGYTF. The gene calls are TRBV5-4 and TRBJ1-2; 7 positions match TRBD1. V gave up 0 bases and J gave up 4 bases; unmatched junction bases: 9. The germline gives CDR1 SGHNT, CDR2 YYREEE (reference sequence). The CDR3 has 16 amino acids.

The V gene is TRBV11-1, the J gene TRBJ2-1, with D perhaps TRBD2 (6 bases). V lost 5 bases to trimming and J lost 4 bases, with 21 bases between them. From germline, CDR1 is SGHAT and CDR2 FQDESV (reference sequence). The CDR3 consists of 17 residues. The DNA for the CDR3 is TGTGCCAGCAGCCACCCAGCAGGAGGGAGAATTTACAATGAGCAGTTCTTC. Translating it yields CASSHPAGGRIYNEQFF.

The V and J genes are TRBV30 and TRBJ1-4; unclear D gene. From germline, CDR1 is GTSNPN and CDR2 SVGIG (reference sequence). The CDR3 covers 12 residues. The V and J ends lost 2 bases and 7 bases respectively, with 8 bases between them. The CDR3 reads CAWSILGEKLFF. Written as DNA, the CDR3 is TGTGCCTGGAGTATTTTAGGTGAAAAACTGTTTTTT.

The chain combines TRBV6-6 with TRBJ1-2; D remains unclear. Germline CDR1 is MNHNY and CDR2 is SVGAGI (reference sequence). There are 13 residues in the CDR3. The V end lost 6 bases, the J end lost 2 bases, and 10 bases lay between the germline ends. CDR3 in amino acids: CASSWEPNYGYTF. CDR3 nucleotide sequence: TGTGCCAGCAGCTGGGAACCGAACTATGGCTACACCTTC.

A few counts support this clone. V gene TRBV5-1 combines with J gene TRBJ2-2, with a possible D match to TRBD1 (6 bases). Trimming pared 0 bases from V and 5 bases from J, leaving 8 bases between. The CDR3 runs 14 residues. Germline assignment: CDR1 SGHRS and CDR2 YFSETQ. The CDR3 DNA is TGCGCCAGCAGCTTGGACAGGGAGACCGGGGAGCTGTTTTTT. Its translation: CASSLDRETGELFF.

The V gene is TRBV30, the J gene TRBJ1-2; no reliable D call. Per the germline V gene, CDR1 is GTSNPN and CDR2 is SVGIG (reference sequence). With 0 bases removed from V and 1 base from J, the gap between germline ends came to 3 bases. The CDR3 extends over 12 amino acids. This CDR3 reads CAWSVNNYGYTF. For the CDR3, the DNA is TGTGCCTGGAGTGTGAATAACTATGGCTACACCTTC. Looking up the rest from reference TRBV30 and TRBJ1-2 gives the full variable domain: SQTIHQWPATLVQPVGSPLSLECTVEGTSNPNLYWYRQAAGRGLQLLFYSVGIGQISSEVPQNLSASRPQDRQFILSSKKLLLSDSGFYLCAWSVNNYGYTFGSGTRLTVV.

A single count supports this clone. This CDR3 is CASSQATSGSYEQYF. CDR3 nucleotide sequence: TGCGCCAGCAGCCAAGCGACTAGCGGGAGCTACGAGCAGTACTTC. This rearrangement joins TRBV4-1 to TRBJ2-7, with 12 bases identical to TRBD2. V lost 1 base to trimming and J lost 3 bases; unmatched junction nucleotides: 1. The germline CDR1 and CDR2 sequences are MGHRA and YSYEKL. CDR3 length: 15 residues.

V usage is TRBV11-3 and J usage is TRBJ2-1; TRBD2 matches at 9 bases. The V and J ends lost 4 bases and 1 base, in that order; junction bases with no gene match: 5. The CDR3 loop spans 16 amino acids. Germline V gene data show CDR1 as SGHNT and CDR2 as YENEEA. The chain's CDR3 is CASSSDSGSSYNEQFF. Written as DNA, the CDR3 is TGTGCCAGCAGCTCGGATAGCGGGAGTTCCTACAATGAGCAGTTCTTC. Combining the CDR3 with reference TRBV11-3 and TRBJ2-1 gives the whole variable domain EAGVVQSPRYKIIEKKQPVAFWCNPISGHNTLYWYLQNLGQGPELLIRYENEEAVDDSQLPKDRFSAERLKGVDSTLKIQPAELGDSAVYLCASSSDSGSSYNEQFFGPGTRLTVL.

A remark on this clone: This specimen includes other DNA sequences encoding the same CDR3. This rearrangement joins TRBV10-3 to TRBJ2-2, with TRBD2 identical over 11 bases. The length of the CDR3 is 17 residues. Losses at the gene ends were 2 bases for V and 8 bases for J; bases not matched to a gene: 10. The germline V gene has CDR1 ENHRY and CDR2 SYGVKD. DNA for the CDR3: TGTGCCATCAGTGAGCCCACTAGCGGGAGTGGTACTGGGGAGCTGTTTTTT. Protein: CAISEPTSGSGTGELFF.

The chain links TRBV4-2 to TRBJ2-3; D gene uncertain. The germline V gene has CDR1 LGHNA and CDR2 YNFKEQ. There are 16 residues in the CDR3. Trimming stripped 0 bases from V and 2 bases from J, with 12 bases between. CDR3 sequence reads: CASSQDGVPPTDTQYF. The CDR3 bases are TGTGCCAGCAGCCAAGATGGGGTGCCCCCCACAGATACGCAGTATTTT.

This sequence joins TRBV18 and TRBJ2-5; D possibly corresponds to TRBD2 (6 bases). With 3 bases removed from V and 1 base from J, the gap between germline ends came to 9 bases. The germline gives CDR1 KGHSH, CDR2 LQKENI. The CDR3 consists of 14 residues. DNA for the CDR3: TGTGCCAGCTCACCTGCGGGAATCCAAGAGACCCAGTACTTC. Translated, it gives CASSPAGIQETQYF.

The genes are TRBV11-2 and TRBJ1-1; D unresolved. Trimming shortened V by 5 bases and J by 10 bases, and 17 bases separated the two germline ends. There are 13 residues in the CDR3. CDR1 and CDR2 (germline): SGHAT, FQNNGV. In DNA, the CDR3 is TGTGCCAGCAGCCCAGAAGGGTGGGGTGTAGCTTTCTTT. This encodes CASSPEGWGVAFF.

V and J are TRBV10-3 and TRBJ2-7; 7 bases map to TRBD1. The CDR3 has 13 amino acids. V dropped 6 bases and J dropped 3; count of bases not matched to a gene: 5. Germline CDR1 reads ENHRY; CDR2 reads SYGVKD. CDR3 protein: CAISDRESYEQYF. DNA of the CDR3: TGTGCCATCAGCGACAGGGAGAGCTACGAGCAGTACTTC.

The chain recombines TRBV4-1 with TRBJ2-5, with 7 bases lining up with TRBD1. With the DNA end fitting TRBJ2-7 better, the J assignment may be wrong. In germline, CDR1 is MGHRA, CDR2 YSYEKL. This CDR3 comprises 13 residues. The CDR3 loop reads CASSRGQAYEQYF. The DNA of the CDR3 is TGCGCCAGCAGCCGCGGACAGGCCTACGAGCAGTACTTC.

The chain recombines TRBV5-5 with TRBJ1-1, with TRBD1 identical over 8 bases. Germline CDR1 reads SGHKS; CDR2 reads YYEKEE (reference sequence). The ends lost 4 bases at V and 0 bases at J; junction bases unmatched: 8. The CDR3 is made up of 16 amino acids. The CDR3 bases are TGTGCCAGCAGCCTCGGGACAGGTAGTATGAACACTGAAGCTTTCTTT. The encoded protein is CASSLGTGSMNTEAFF.